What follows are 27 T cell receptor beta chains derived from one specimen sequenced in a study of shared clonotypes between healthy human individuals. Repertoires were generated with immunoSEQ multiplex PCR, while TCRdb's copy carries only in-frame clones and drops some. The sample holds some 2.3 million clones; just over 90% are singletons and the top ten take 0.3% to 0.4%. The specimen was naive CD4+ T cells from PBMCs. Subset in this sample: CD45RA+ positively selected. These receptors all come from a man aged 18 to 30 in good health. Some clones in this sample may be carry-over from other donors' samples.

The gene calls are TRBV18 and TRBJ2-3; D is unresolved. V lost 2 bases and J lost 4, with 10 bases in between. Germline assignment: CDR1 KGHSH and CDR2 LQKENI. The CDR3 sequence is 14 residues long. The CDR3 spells CASSPSAGPDTQYF. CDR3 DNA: TGTGCCAGCTCACCATCGGCTGGCCCAGATACGCAGTATTTT.

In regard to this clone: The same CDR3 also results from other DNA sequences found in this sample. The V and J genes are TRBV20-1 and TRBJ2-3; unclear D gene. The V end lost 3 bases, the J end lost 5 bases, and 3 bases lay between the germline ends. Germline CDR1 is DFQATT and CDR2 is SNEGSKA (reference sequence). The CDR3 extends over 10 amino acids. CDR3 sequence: CSARRDTQYF. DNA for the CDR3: TGCAGTGCTAGGAGAGATACGCAGTATTTT.

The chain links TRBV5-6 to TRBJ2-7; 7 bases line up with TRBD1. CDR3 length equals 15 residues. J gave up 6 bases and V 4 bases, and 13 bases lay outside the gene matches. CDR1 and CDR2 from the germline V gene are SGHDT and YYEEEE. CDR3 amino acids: CASSLNPTGTGEQYF. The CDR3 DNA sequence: TGTGCCAGCAGCCTGAACCCGACAGGGACCGGCGAGCAGTACTTC. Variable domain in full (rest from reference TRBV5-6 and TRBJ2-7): DAGVTQSPTHLIKTRGQQVTLRCSPKSGHDTVSWYQQALGQGPQFIFQYYEEEERQRGNFPDRFSGHQFPNYSSELNVNALLLGDSALYLCASSLNPTGTGEQYFGPGTRLTVT.

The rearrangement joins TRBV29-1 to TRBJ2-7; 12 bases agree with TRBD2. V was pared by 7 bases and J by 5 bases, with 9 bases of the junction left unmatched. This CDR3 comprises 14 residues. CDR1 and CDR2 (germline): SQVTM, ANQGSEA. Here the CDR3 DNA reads TGCAGCGCCGCCGGTAGACTAGCGGGAGACGAGCAGTACTTC. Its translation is CSAAGRLAGDEQYF.

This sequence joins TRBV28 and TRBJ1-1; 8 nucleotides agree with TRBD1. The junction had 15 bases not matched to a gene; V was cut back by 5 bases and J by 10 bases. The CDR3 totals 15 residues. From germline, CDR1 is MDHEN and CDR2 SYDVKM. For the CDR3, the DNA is TGTGCCAGCAGTCAGTGGACAGGGATTGGGTTAGGAGCTTTCTTT. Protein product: CASSQWTGIGLGAFF. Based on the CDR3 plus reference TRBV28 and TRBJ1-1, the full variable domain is DVKVTQSSRYLVKRTGEKVFLECVQDMDHENMFWYRQDPGLGLRLIYFSYDVKMKEKGDIPEGYSVSREKKERFSLILESASTNQTSMYLCASSQWTGIGLGAFFGQGTRLTVV.

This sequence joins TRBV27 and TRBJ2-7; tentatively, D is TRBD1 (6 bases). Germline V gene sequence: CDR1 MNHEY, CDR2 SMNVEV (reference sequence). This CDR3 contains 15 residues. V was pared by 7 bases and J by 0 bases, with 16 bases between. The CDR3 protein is CASIPTGTHSYEQYF. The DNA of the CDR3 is TGTGCCAGCATCCCCACCGGGACACACTCCTACGAGCAGTACTTC.

The CDR3 DNA is TGCGCCAGCAGCTTGGAGATGGACTCCTACAATGAGCAGTTCTTC. Its protein product is CASSLEMDSYNEQFF. The genes are TRBV5-1 and TRBJ2-1; D is ambiguous. Germline CDR1 is SGHRS and CDR2 is YFSETQ. The CDR3 has 15 amino acids. The V and J ends lost 0 bases and 0 bases respectively, with 7 bases between them.

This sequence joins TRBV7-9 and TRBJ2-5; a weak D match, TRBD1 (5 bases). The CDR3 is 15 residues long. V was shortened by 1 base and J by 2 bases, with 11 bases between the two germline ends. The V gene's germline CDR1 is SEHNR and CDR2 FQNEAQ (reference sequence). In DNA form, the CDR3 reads TGTGCCAGCAGCTTAGAGAGCAGGGATCAAGAGACCCAGTACTTC. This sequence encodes CASSLESRDQETQYF. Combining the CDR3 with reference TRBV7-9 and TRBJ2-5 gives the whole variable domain DTGVSQNPRHKITKRGQNVTFRCDPISEHNRLYWYRQTLGQGPEFLTYFQNEAQLEKSRLLSDRFSAERPKGSFSTLEIQRTEQGDSAMYLCASSLESRDQETQYFGPGTRLLVL.

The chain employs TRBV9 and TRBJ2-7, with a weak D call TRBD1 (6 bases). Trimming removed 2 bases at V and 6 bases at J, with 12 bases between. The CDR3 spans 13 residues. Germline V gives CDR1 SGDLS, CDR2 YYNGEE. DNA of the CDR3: TGTGCCAGCAGCGTGCGACAGGCGGCCGAGCAGTACTTC. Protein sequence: CASSVRQAAEQYF.

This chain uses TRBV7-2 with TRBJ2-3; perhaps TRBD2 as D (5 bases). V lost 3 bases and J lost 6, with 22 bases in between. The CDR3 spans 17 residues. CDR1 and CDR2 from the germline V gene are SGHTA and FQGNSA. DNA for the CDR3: TGTGCCAGCAGCTTTGATGTCACTAAACTTCTAGCCGATACGCAGTATTTT. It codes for CASSFDVTKLLADTQYF.

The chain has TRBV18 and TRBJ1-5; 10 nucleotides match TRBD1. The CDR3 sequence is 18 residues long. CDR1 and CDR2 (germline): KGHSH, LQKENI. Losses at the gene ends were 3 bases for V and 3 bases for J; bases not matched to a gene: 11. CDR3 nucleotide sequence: TGTGCCAGCTCACCTCGCCCAGGGACAGGGGCCTCCAATCAGCCCCAGCATTTT. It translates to CASSPRPGTGASNQPQHF.

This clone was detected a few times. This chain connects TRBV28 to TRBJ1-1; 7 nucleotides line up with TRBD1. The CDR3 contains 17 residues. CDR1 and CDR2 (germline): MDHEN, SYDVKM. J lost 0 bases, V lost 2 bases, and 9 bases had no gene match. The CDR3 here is CASSLVGQTNLNTEAFF. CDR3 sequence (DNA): TGTGCCAGCAGTTTAGTGGGACAGACAAACCTGAACACTGAAGCTTTCTTT.

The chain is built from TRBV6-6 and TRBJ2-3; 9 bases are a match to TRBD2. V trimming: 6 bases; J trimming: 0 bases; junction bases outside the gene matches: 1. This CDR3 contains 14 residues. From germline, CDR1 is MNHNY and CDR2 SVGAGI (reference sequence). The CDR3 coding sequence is TGTGCCAGCAGAGGACTAGCGAGCACAGATACGCAGTATTTT. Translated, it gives CASRGLASTDTQYF.

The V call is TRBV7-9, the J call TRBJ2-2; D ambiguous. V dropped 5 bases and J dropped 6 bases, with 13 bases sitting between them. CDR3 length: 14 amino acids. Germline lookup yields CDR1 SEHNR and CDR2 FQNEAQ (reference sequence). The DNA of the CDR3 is TGTGCCAGCAGCACCCGGCCGGCGGCCGGGGAGCTGTTTTTT. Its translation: CASSTRPAAGELFF.

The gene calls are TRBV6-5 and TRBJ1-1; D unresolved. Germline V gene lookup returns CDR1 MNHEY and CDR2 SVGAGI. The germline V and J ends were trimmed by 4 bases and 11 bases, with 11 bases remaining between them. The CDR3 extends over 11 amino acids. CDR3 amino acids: CASSFSQRAFF. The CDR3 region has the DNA TGTGCCAGCAGTTTTTCTCAGCGGGCTTTCTTT.

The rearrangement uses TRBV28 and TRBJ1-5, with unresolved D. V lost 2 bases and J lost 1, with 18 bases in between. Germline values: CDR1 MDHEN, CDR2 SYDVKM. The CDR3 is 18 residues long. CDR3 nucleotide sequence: TGTGCCAGCAGTTTACCCACCACTCTACTAAGAAGCAATCAGCCCCAGCATTTT. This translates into CASSLPTTLLRSNQPQHF.

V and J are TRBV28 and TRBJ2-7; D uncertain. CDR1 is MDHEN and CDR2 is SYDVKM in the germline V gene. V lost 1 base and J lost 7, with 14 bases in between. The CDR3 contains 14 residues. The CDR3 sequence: CASSLSPGIGEQYF. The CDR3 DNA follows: TGTGCCAGCAGTTTATCCCCCGGAATTGGGGAGCAGTACTTC. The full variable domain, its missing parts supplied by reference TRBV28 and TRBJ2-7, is DVKVTQSSRYLVKRTGEKVFLECVQDMDHENMFWYRQDPGLGLRLIYFSYDVKMKEKGDIPEGYSVSREKKERFSLILESASTNQTSMYLCASSLSPGIGEQYFGPGTRLTVT.

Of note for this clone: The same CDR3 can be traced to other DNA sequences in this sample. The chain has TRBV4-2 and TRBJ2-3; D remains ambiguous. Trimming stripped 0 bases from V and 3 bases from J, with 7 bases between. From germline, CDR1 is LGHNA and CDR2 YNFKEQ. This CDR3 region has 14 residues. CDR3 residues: CASSQERVTDTQYF. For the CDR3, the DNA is TGTGCCAGCAGCCAAGAAAGGGTAACAGATACGCAGTATTTT.

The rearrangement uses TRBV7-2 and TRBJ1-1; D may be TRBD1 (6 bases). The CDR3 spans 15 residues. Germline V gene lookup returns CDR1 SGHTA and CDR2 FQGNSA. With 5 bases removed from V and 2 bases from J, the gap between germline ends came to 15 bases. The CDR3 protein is CASSRQTTGNTEAFF. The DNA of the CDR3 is TGTGCCAGCAGCCGCCAGACGACAGGAAACACTGAAGCTTTCTTT.

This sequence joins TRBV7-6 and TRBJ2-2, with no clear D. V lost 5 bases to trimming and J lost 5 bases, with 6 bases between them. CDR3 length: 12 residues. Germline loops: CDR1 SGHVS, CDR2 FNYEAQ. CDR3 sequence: CASSQRTGELFF. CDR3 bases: TGTGCCAGCAGCCAAAGAACCGGGGAGCTGTTTTTT.

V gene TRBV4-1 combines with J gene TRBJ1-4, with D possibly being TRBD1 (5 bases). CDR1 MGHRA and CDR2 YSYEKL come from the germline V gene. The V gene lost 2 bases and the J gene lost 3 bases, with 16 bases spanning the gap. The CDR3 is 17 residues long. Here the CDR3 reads CASSQKLIGTANEKLFF. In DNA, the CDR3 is TGCGCCAGCAGCCAAAAGTTAATCGGGACTGCTAATGAAAAACTGTTTTTT.

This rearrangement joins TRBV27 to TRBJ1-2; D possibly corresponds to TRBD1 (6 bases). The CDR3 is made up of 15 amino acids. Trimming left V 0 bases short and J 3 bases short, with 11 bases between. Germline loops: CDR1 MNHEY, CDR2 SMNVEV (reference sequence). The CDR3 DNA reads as TGTGCCAGCAGTTTATCAACAGGGTTCTACTATGGCTACACCTTC. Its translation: CASSLSTGFYYGYTF.

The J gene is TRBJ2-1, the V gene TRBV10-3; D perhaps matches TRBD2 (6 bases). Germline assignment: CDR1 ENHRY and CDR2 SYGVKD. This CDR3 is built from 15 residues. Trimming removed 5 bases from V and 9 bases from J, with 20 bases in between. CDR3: CAISRRLGREFEQFF. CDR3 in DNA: TGTGCCATCAGTCGGAGACTAGGAAGGGAATTTGAGCAGTTCTTC.

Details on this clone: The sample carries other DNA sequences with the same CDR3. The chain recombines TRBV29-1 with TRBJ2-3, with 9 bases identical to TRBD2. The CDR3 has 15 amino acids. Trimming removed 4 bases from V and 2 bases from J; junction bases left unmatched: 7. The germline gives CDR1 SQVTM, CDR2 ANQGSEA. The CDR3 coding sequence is TGCAGCGTTGTCGGGCTAGCGGGACCCACAGATACGCAGTATTTT. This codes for CSVVGLAGPTDTQYF.

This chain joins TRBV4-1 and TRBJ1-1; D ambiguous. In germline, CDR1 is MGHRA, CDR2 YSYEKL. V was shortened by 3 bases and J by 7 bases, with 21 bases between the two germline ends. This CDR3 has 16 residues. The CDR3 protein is CASSQGEGRRSREAFF. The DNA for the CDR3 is TGCGCCAGCAGCCAGGGCGAGGGCAGGCGCAGCCGTGAAGCTTTCTTT.

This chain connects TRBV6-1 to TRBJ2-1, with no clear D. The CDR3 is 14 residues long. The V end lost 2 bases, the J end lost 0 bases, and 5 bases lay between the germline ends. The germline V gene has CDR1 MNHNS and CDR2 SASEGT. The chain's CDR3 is CASSEIYSYNEQFF. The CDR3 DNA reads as TGTGCCAGCAGTGAAATCTACTCCTACAATGAGCAGTTCTTC.

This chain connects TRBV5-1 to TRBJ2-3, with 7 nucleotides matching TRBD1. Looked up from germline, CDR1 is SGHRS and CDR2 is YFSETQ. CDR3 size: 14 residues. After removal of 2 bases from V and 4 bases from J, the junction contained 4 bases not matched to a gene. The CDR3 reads CASSFGTASDTQYF. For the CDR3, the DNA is TGCGCCAGCAGCTTCGGGACAGCTTCAGATACGCAGTATTTT.